Listed here are 27 T cell receptor beta chains from one sample, sequenced in a study of cytomegalovirus exposure and HLA in healthy donors. PCR amplification relied on 60 Vbeta primers (plus 13 Jbeta primers). Sequencing was performed with immunoSEQ multiplex PCR; in TCRdb, only in-frame clones are kept and a portion is missing. This table has 65,000 to 90,000 clones, 86% appearing once. The source material was PBMCs. The receptors stem from a woman in her twenties or thirties in good health and CMV-seronegative.

DNA for the CDR3: TGTGCCAGCAGCCAAGATCGCGGGACGGAGCAGTTCTTC. It yields the protein CASSQDRGTEQFF. The chain is built from TRBV4-2 and TRBJ2-1; maybe TRBD2 (6 bases). Trimming pared 0 bases from V and 10 bases from J, leaving 10 bases between. The length of the CDR3 is 13 residues. Per the germline V gene, CDR1 is LGHNA and CDR2 is YNFKEQ.

This clone was counted a single time. The rearrangement uses TRBV11-3 and TRBJ2-7; 12 positions match TRBD1. This CDR3 is 13 amino acids long. V was pared by 5 bases and J by 6 bases, with 2 bases of the junction left unmatched. Germline V gene sequence: CDR1 SGHNT, CDR2 YENEEA. This CDR3 is CASSGTGGSEQYF. CDR3 DNA sequence: TGTGCCAGCAGCGGGACAGGGGGCAGCGAGCAGTACTTC.

The chain uses TRBV5-4 and TRBJ2-7; TRBD2 aligns across 10 bases. V lost 4 bases and J lost 4; bases outside the gene matches: 5. CDR3 length: 14 residues. From germline, CDR1 is SGHNT and CDR2 YYREEE (reference sequence). The CDR3 sequence: CASSKRGGAYEQYF. The CDR3 DNA reads TGTGCCAGCAGCAAGCGGGGGGGGGCTTACGAGCAGTACTTC.

The V gene is TRBV4-3, the J gene TRBJ1-5, with D uncertain. In germline, CDR1 is LGHNA, CDR2 YSLEER. Trimming removed 0 bases from V and 1 base from J, with 10 bases in between. The CDR3 length is 16 residues. The CDR3 bases are TGCGCCAGCAGCCAAGATCACAGACCGAGCAATCAGCCCCAGCATTTT. Encoded protein: CASSQDHRPSNQPQHF.

The rearrangement uses TRBV11-2 and TRBJ2-2, with 8 bases lining up with TRBD1. The ends lost 1 base at V and 6 bases at J; junction bases unmatched: 4. Looked up from germline, CDR1 is SGHAT and CDR2 is FQNNGV. There are 15 residues in the CDR3. The CDR3 is CASSLAWGQAGELFF. The CDR3 DNA sequence: TGTGCCAGCAGCTTAGCTTGGGGACAGGCCGGGGAGCTGTTTTTT.

This chain links TRBV7-3 with TRBJ1-2; D is undetermined. Germline CDR1 is SGHTA and CDR2 is FQGTGA. This CDR3 comprises 12 residues. V lost 5 bases and J 7 bases, leaving 11 bases between the germline ends. The CDR3 bases are TGTGCCAGCAGCGATACACGGGGTGGCTACACCTTC. Translated: CASSDTRGGYTF.

A remark on this clone: This same CDR3 is encoded by further DNA sequences in the sample. This sequence joins TRBV7-3 and TRBJ2-5; TRBD1 matches 9 bases. This CDR3 comprises 14 residues. Per germline, CDR1 SGHTA and CDR2 FQGTGA. Germline trimming cut 5 bases from V and 5 bases from J; bases unmatched to any gene: 6. CDR3 loop: CASSPTGTGETQYF. In nucleotides, the CDR3 is TGTGCCAGCAGCCCAACTGGGACAGGGGAGACCCAGTACTTC.

This chain joins TRBV28 and TRBJ2-5; D perhaps matches TRBD1 (6 bases). The CDR3 totals 14 residues. The V gene lost 6 bases and the J gene lost 5 bases, with 16 bases spanning the gap. In germline, CDR1 is MDHEN, CDR2 SYDVKM. CDR3 amino acids: CASRRKTRGETQYF. CDR3 in DNA: TGTGCCAGCAGGCGAAAAACCAGGGGTGAGACCCAGTACTTC.

This clone was recorded a few times. The chain joins TRBV19 to TRBJ1-3; the match to TRBD1 covers 9 bases. The trim removed 5 bases at V and 4 bases at J, leaving 6 bases unmatched. The length of the CDR3 is 15 residues. The germline gives CDR1 LNHDA, CDR2 SQIVND (reference sequence). The DNA of the CDR3 is TGTGCCAGTAGTCCGGGACAGGGTGTCGGAAACACCATATATTTT. It specifies CASSPGQGVGNTIYF. Combining the CDR3 with reference TRBV19 and TRBJ1-3 gives the whole variable domain DGGITQSPKYLFRKEGQNVTLSCEQNLNHDAMYWYRQDPGQGLRLIYYSQIVNDFQKGDIAEGYSVSREKKESFPLTVTSAQKNPTAFYLCASSPGQGVGNTIYFGEGSWLTVV.

V is TRBV11-2 and J is TRBJ1-2; D is unresolved. This CDR3 region has 14 residues. CDR1 SGHAT and CDR2 FQNNGV come from the germline V gene. Trimming removed 1 base at V and 4 bases at J, with 10 bases between. Here the CDR3 DNA reads TGTGCCAGCAGCTTAGGATTTGGCCCCTATGGCTACACCTTC. It encodes CASSLGFGPYGYTF.

V usage is TRBV28 and J usage is TRBJ2-3; D possibly corresponds to TRBD1 (7 bases). The V gene lost 4 bases and the J gene lost 6 bases, with 20 bases spanning the gap. The CDR3 totals 16 residues. Germline-derived CDR1 and CDR2 are MDHEN and SYDVKM. The CDR3 DNA reads TGTGCCAGCAGTTCGACAGGGTTCCGGGAGAGGGATACGCAGTATTTT. Protein: CASSSTGFRERDTQYF.

The chain uses TRBV27 and TRBJ1-3; D not certain. This CDR3 comprises 15 residues. The germline gives CDR1 MNHEY, CDR2 SMNVEV (reference sequence). V lost 6 bases and J lost 0, with 12 bases in between. CDR3 DNA: TGTGCCAGCAGCACCTTACTCGGCTCTGGAAACACCATATATTTT. Encoded protein: CASSTLLGSGNTIYF.

The chain has TRBV7-2 and TRBJ2-3; D perhaps matches TRBD2 (7 bases). Germline V lookup: CDR1 SGHTA, CDR2 FQGNSA. V was shortened by 1 base and J by 5 bases, with 13 bases between the two germline ends. This CDR3 comprises 15 residues. The CDR3 sequence is CASSLVGGAGDTQYF. CDR3 sequence (DNA): TGTGCCAGCAGCTTAGTGGGGGGGGCGGGAGATACGCAGTATTTT.

V usage is TRBV5-4 and J usage is TRBJ1-2; 9 bases are a match to TRBD1. In germline, CDR1 is SGHNT, CDR2 YYREEE (reference sequence). V dropped 4 bases and J dropped 1; count of bases not matched to a gene: 2. The CDR3 has 14 residues. The CDR3 DNA sequence: TGTGCCAGCAGCAGGACAGGGGTTAACTATGGCTACACCTTC. Protein: CASSRTGVNYGYTF.

The chain recombines TRBV21-1 with TRBJ1-5; the table's D gene call, TRBD1, was not cross checked with the DNA. TRBV21-1 is a recognized pseudogene. The CDR3 loop spans 16 amino acids. The CDR3 region has the DNA TGTGCCAGCAGCAAATCGTGGGACAGGGGTTGTCAGCCCCAGCATTTT. Its translation: CASSKSWDRGCQPQHF.

Only one count was recorded for this clone. This rearrangement joins TRBV11-2 to TRBJ1-3; D is perhaps TRBD1 (6 bases). V shed 2 bases and J shed 0 bases, with 11 bases lying between them. The length of the CDR3 is 16 residues. Germline CDR1 is SGHAT and CDR2 is FQNNGV. CDR3 region: CASSLWDTSSGNTIYF. The CDR3 coding sequence is TGTGCCAGCAGCTTATGGGACACAAGCTCTGGAAACACCATATATTTT.

The chain is built from TRBV13 and TRBJ1-3; TRBD1 agrees at 9 bases. CDR1 and CDR2 (germline): PRHDT, FYEKMQ (reference sequence). With V trimmed by 4 bases and J by 4 bases, 8 bases remained unmatched. CDR3 size: 16 residues. The CDR3 region is CASSSQQGANGNTIYF. The CDR3 nucleotides read TGTGCCAGCAGCTCGCAACAGGGGGCGAACGGAAACACCATATATTTT.

The chain links TRBV19 to TRBJ2-4; 13 nucleotides agree with TRBD2. This CDR3 contains 14 residues. With 6 bases clipped from V and 11 bases from J, the junction kept 7 bases outside the gene matches. From germline, CDR1 is LNHDA and CDR2 SQIVND (reference sequence). The CDR3 DNA reads TGTGCCAGTAGGCCCGGACTAGCGGGAGTTCTTCAGTACTTC. As protein: CASRPGLAGVLQYF.

This clone was seen more than once but under ten times. The J gene is TRBJ1-1, the V gene TRBV6-1; D gene ambiguous. This CDR3 is built from 13 residues. Trimming took 2 bases from V and 11 from J, leaving 15 bases between them. CDR1 is MNHNS and CDR2 is SASEGT in the germline V gene. The CDR3 here is CASSENASRGAFF. DNA of the CDR3: TGTGCCAGCAGTGAAAATGCTAGTCGTGGGGCTTTCTTT.

J is TRBJ2-3 and V is TRBV10-3; a possible D gene is TRBD1 (5 bases). Deletions cut 3 bases from V and 5 bases from J, with 15 bases between. The CDR3 loop spans 15 amino acids. CDR1 and CDR2 from the germline V gene are ENHRY and SYGVKD. The CDR3, as DNA: TGTGCCATCAGTGAACCGCAACGACAGTTAGATACGCAGTATTTT. Translated, it gives CAISEPQRQLDTQYF.

The rearrangement uses TRBV28 and TRBJ1-1; tentative D call: TRBD1 (5 bases). The CDR3 is 17 amino acids. The germline V gene encodes CDR1 MDHEN and CDR2 SYDVKM. V was clipped by 4 bases and J by 1 base, with 19 bases between them. The CDR3 reads CASSSPGATSGNTEAFF. DNA for the CDR3: TGTGCCAGCAGTTCGCCTGGGGCAACTTCAGGGAACACTGAAGCTTTCTTT. The whole variable domain, filled in from reference TRBV28 and TRBJ1-1, reads DVKVTQSSRYLVKRTGEKVFLECVQDMDHENMFWYRQDPGLGLRLIYFSYDVKMKEKGDIPEGYSVSREKKERFSLILESASTNQTSMYLCASSSPGATSGNTEAFFGQGTRLTVV.

V is TRBV28 and J is TRBJ1-1; D gene uncertain. This CDR3 spans 13 amino acids. The germline CDR1 and CDR2 sequences are MDHEN and SYDVKM. Deletions cut 6 bases from V and 3 bases from J, with 11 bases between. CDR3 sequence (DNA): TGTGCCAGCAGCCTAGAGCACTACACTGAAGCTTTCTTT. Amino acids: CASSLEHYTEAFF. The full variable domain, rest sourced from reference TRBV28 and TRBJ1-1, is DVKVTQSSRYLVKRTGEKVFLECVQDMDHENMFWYRQDPGLGLRLIYFSYDVKMKEKGDIPEGYSVSREKKERFSLILESASTNQTSMYLCASSLEHYTEAFFGQGTRLTVV.

The chain carries TRBV6-5 and TRBJ2-7; D is possibly TRBD2 (7 bases). This CDR3 has 15 residues. V gave up 2 bases and J gave up 0 bases, with 11 bases separating them. Germline CDR1 and CDR2: MNHEY and SVGAGI. CDR3 protein: CASSYRGAFSYEQYF. The CDR3 DNA reads TGTGCCAGCAGTTACCGGGGGGCCTTCTCCTACGAGCAGTACTTC.

The gene calls are TRBV30 and TRBJ1-2, with TRBD1 matching 7 bases. J lost 8 bases, V lost 5 bases, and 8 bases had no gene match. The germline CDR1 and CDR2 sequences are GTSNPN and SVGIG (reference sequence). There are 12 residues in the CDR3. The CDR3 here is CAWSRGLVGYTF. Here the CDR3 DNA reads TGTGCCTGGTCAAGGGGGCTGGTCGGCTACACCTTC. The variable domain in full, with the rest retrieved from reference TRBV30 and TRBJ1-2, is SQTIHQWPATLVQPVGSPLSLECTVEGTSNPNLYWYRQAAGRGLQLLFYSVGIGQISSEVPQNLSASRPQDRQFILSSKKLLLSDSGFYLCAWSRGLVGYTFGSGTRLTVV.

CDR3 loop: CASSPSGGNTGELFF. The CDR3 bases are TGTGCCAGCAGTCCTAGCGGGGGGAACACCGGGGAGCTGTTTTTT. V usage is TRBV2 and J usage is TRBJ2-2, with TRBD2 identical over 10 bases. Germline V lookup: CDR1 SNHLY, CDR2 FYNNEI. J lost 1 base, V lost 5 bases, and 1 base had no gene match. CDR3 length: 15 residues.

To note about this clone: At one of its ends the junction is not consistent with the germline gene, which may arise from a read error. The chain is built from TRBV7-9 and TRBJ1-2; 7 bases agree with TRBD1. Germline loops: CDR1 SEHNR, CDR2 FQNEAQ (reference sequence). The CDR3 contains 14 residues. CDR3 DNA sequence: TGTGCCAGCAGCTTCGACGACAGGGCCTATGGCTACCCCTTC. It is translated as CASSFDDRAYGYPF.

This sequence joins TRBV7-2 and TRBJ2-7; possible D gene TRBD1, 6 bases. V dropped 2 bases and J dropped 2 bases, with 13 bases sitting between them. The CDR3 totals 15 residues. In germline, CDR1 is SGHTA, CDR2 FQGNSA. This CDR3 reads CASSLRRDTAYEQYF. CDR3 DNA: TGTGCCAGCAGCTTACGAAGGGACACAGCCTACGAGCAGTACTTC.